Listed below are T cell receptor beta chains from one sample, sequenced in a study of cytomegalovirus exposure and HLA in healthy donors. Clones were sequenced by immunoSEQ multiplex PCR, and TCRdb holds only the in-frame ones, with some missing. Of about 130,000 clones in the sample, approximately 80% were seen once. What was sequenced was PBMCs. These receptors all stem from a woman aged 40 to 50 in good health and CMV-seropositive. Each CDR3 is given with its conserved first and last residue. The D gene is left open where the match is weak. Clone size is stated in some rows and not others, as once, few, many or a class when expanded.

v_call	d_call	clone_size	j_call	cdr3_nt	cdr3_aa
TRBV30	TRBD2	few	TRBJ2-2	TGTGCCTGGAGTGTTATTGCGGGGGCCGGGGAGCTGTTTTTT	CAWSVIAGAGELFF
TRBV9	TRBD1	NA	TRBJ1-3	TGTGCCAGCAGTCGGGACAGGGTCAGCGGAAACACCATATATTTT	CASSRDRVSGNTIYF
TRBV7-2	NA	once	TRBJ2-1	TGTGCCAGCAGCTTAGCTAAGCTAGGTGAGCAGTTCTTC	CASSLAKLGEQFF
TRBV30	NA	NA	TRBJ1-4	TGTGCCTGGAGGCCCCAGTATGAGGATGAAAAACTGTTTTTT	CAWRPQYEDEKLFF
TRBV7-8	TRBD1	NA	TRBJ1-2	TGTGCCAGCACTGCAGGGACAGAAATTTGGGAAGGTGGCTACACCTTC	CASTAGTEIWEGGYTF
TRBV5-1	NA	NA	TRBJ2-3	TGCGCCAGCAGCCAAAACCTTCCTGGGCAGGATACGCAGTATTTT	CASSQNLPGQDTQYF
TRBV6-1	TRBD1	NA	TRBJ1-1	TGTGCCAGCAGTTTAAGGACAGGGGGTAACACTGAAGCTTTCTTT	CASSLRTGGNTEAFF
TRBV5-8	NA	NA	TRBJ2-7	TGTGCCAGCAGCTTGGAGGTAGCGGCTTACGAGCAGTACTTC	CASSLEVAAYEQYF
TRBV25-1	TRBD1	NA	TRBJ1-2	TGTGCCAGCAGTGAATTCGGACAGGGGGGGGGAGGCTACACCTTC	CASSEFGQGGGGYTF
TRBV15	TRBD2	NA	TRBJ2-2	TGTGCCACCAGCAGAGATCGGACTAGCGGGAGTACCGGGGAGCTGTTTTTT	CATSRDRTSGSTGELFF
TRBV6-1	TRBD1	NA	TRBJ2-7	TGCGCCAGCCGAAAGGGACAGGGCTCCTACGAGCAGTACTTC	CASRKGQGSYEQYF
TRBV15	TRBD1	NA	TRBJ1-2	TGTGCCACCAGCAGACCGGGACAGGGAGCACAGATTGGCTACACCTTC	CATSRPGQGAQIGYTF
TRBV11-2	TRBD2	NA	TRBJ2-2	TGTGCCAGCAGCTGGAGCGGGAGTCGAACCGGGGAGCTGTTTTTT	CASSWSGSRTGELFF
TRBV9	TRBD2	NA	TRBJ2-2	TGTGCCAGCAGCCCATCTACTAGCGGGGTCACCGGGGAGCTGTTTTTT	CASSPSTSGVTGELFF
TRBV5-4	NA	NA	TRBJ1-5	TGTGCCAGCAGCCCAGGGTTGGGGAATCAGCCCCAGCATTTT	CASSPGLGNQPQHF
TRBV6-1	NA	NA	TRBJ1-5	TGTGCCACCTTAAACAGGGTTGATCAGCCCCAGCATTTT	CATLNRVDQPQHF
TRBV7-2	TRBD1	NA	TRBJ1-5	TGTGCCAGCAGCTCGCCTTTTTGGACAGGAAGACAGCCCCAGCATTTT	CASSSPFWTGRQPQHF